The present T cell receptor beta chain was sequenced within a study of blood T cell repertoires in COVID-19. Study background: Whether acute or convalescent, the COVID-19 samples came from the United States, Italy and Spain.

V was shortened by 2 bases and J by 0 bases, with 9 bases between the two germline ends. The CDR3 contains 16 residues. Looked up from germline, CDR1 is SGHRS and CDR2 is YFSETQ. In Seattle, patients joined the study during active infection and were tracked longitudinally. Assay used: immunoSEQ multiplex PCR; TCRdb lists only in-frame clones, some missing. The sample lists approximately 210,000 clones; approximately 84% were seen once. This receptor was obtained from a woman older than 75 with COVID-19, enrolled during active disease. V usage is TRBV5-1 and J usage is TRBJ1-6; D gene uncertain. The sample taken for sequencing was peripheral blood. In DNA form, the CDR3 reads TGCGCCAGCAGCTTCGGACTGAACTCCTATAATTCACCCCTCCACTTT. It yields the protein CASSFGLNSYNSPLHF. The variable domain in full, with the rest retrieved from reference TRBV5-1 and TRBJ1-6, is KAGVTQTPRYLIKTRGQQVTLSCSPISGHRSVSWYQQTPGQGLQFLFEYFSETQRNKGNFPGRFSGRQFSNSRSEMNVSTLELGDSALYLCASSFGLNSYNSPLHFGNGTRLTVT.